This TCR beta chain was captured in a study of OX40 agonist ivuxolimab in advanced cancers. Study-level findings and limits: CD8+ T cells (on average) carried more expanded clones than CD4+ T cells. Among the lowest peripheral clonal expansion occurred in 0.1-3.0 mg/kg partial responders.

The CDR3 spans 15 residues. Germline loops: CDR1 MGHRA, CDR2 YSYEKL. V was clipped by 0 bases and J by 5 bases, with 14 bases between them. Any history of autoimmune disease or systemic immunosuppression disqualified patients. As for this clone: As yet, its antigen is unknown.

Using immunoSEQ multiplex PCR, the repertoire was profiled, and TCRdb retains in-frame clones only, with some absent. The sample contains 25,000 to 35,000 clones, roughly 84% of which appear only once. The chain employs TRBV4-1 and TRBJ2-7; TRBD1 might be the D (5 bases). This TCR derives from an adult with an advanced solid tumor such as melanoma, head and neck, liver or kidney cancer. The material was CD4+ or CD8+ T cells sorted from blood, obtained in a trial of the OX40 agonist ivuxolimab. CDR3 nucleotides: TGCGCCAGCAGCCAAGAAGGGGCAGGGTCAAACGAGCAGTACTTC. It specifies CASSQEGAGSNEQYF.